Sequencing of this TCR beta chain was carried out in a study of blood T cell repertoires in COVID-19. Across the study: From T cells, B-cell-depleted T cells, or PBMCs came the material, which was cDNA or gDNA.

The Seattle site enrolled patients during active infection and followed them longitudinally. Assay used: immunoSEQ multiplex PCR; TCRdb lists only in-frame clones, some missing. The table shows a few hundred thousand clones, with under 90% occurring only once. Germline values: CDR1 MNHEY, CDR2 SVGAGI. This CDR3 spans 13 amino acids. V dropped 6 bases and J dropped 10; count of bases not matched to a gene: 3. The receptor's source is a woman between 25 and 40 years old with COVID-19, enrolled during active disease. Sequenced material: peripheral blood. The J gene is TRBJ2-1, the V gene TRBV6-5; 13 nucleotides agree with TRBD2. In nucleotides, the CDR3 is TGTGCCAGCAGCCGGGGACTAGCGGGAGAGCAGTTCTTC. It is translated as CASSRGLAGEQFF.